The 5 T cell receptor beta chains listed next were all sequenced from one sample in a study of CD8 T cells in ankylosing spondylitis. Each CDR3 protein is one row after TCRdb ran MiXCR on the 5' RACE reads. Of more than 250,000 distinct CDR3 sequences listed, under 14% are singletons. Sequenced: blood, either unsorted or a sorted T cell fraction (not recorded which). These receptors originate from a female donor with ankylosing spondylitis or in good health (not recorded which).

This clonotype has a count of ten or more. The chain recombines TRBV27 with TRBJ2-2; 8 bases fit TRBD2. Germline-derived CDR1 and CDR2 are MNHEY and SMNVEV (reference sequence). This CDR3 has 18 residues. The junction had 16 bases not matched to a gene; V was cut back by 3 bases and J by 7 bases. The DNA of the CDR3 is TGTGCCAGCAGTTTCCTGCTAGCGGGCCCTATTGGGGGCGGGGAGCTGTTTTTT. It yields the protein CASSFLLAGPIGGGELFF.

This clonotype was observed at least ten times. The rearrangement joins TRBV2 to TRBJ1-3; no firm D call. The CDR3 loop spans 15 amino acids. Trimming took 2 bases from V and 2 from J, leaving 10 bases between them. CDR1 and CDR2 (germline): SNHLY, FYNNEI. The CDR3 DNA is TGTGCCAGCAGTGAACTTCGGCAGCCTGGAAACACCATATATTTT. The encoded protein is CASSELRQPGNTIYF.

The gene calls are TRBV5-1 and TRBJ2-1; the D gene is possibly TRBD2 (5 bases). CDR3 length: 15 residues. Germline assignment: CDR1 SGHRS and CDR2 YFSETQ. V was pared by 1 base and J by 7 bases, with 15 bases between. CDR3: CASSLTLAGTNEQFF. The CDR3 nucleotides are TGCGCCAGCAGCTTGACGCTCGCGGGCACGAATGAGCAGTTCTTC.

This clonotype was seen at least ten times. This chain uses TRBV20-1 with TRBJ2-6; maybe TRBD1 (5 bases). Germline-derived CDR1 and CDR2 are DFQATT and SNEGSKA (reference sequence). Trimming took off 6 bases at V and 6 bases at J, with 15 bases between the two ends. CDR3 length: 14 residues. CDR3 loop: CSATGPEVANVLTF. CDR3 DNA sequence: TGCAGTGCCACAGGACCTGAGGTGGCCAACGTCCTGACTTTC.

The J gene is TRBJ2-3, the V gene TRBV7-3, with TRBD1 identical over 8 bases. The CDR3 runs to 15 residues. CDR1 and CDR2 (germline): SGHTA, FQGTGA. V was pared by 5 bases and J by 2 bases, with 6 bases of the junction left unmatched. CDR3 in DNA: TGTGCCAGCAGCCAGACAGGGGCCGCCACAGATACGCAGTATTTT. Encoded protein: CASSQTGAATDTQYF. Looking up the rest from reference TRBV7-3 and TRBJ2-3 gives the full variable domain: GAGVSQTPSNKVTEKGKYVELRCDPISGHTALYWYRQSLGQGPEFLIYFQGTGAADDSGLPNDRFFAVRPEGSVSTLKIQRTERGDSAVYLCASSQTGAATDTQYFGPGTRLTVL.